The 23 T cell receptor beta chains in this list originate from one sample, sequenced in a study of regulatory T cells in long-lasting Graves disease. The TCR beta library used iRepertoire HTBI primers with Arm-PCR amplification of CDR3. From the multiplex PCR reads, TCRdb called clonotypes with MiXCR, one entry per CDR3 protein. The table includes hundreds of thousands of distinct CDR3 sequences, roughly 15% detected once. The time point denotes: newly diagnosed GD, antithyroid drugs for less than 3 months. Scientists built the TCR library using RNA that was extracted from PBMCs. The same data also went into a second study, on T cells in Graves' hyperthyroidism and ophthalmopathy.

Sequenced material: peripheral blood mononuclear cells (PBMCs), taken at new diagnosis, from a patient treated with antithyroid drugs. These receptor sequences come from a woman aged 30 to 39 with Graves disease.

The gene calls are TRBV29-1 and TRBJ1-1, with 9 bases fitting TRBD1. The CDR3 extends over 13 amino acids. J was trimmed by 6 bases and V by 8 bases; bases with no gene match: 10. CDR1 and CDR2 (germline): SQVTM, ANQGSEA. The CDR3 region has the DNA TGCAGCACCCAGACAGGGGGGGTCGCTGAAGCTTTCTTT. Protein sequence: CSTQTGGVAEAFF.

This clonotype was seen a few times. Relative to the germline gene, one junction end is altered; a read error may explain this. The rearrangement links TRBV7-9 to TRBJ2-5; the D gene could be TRBD1 or TRBD2 (5 bases each). Germline CDR1 reads SEHNR; CDR2 reads FQNEAQ (reference sequence). The CDR3 sequence is 14 residues long. The CDR3 DNA sequence: TGTGCCAGCACCTTACCCGGGGCCCAAGAGACCCAGTACTTC. Its translation: CASTLPGAQETQYF.

This clonotype was counted at least ten times. The chain joins TRBV28 to TRBJ2-7; D is possibly TRBD1 or TRBD2 (5 bases each). CDR1 and CDR2 (germline): MDHEN, SYDVKM. V shed 7 bases and J shed 8 bases, with 21 bases lying between them. This CDR3 has 14 amino acids. CDR3 region: CASTITGPLGKQYF. CDR3 nucleotide sequence: TGTGCCAGCACCATAACGGGACCACTTGGTAAGCAGTACTTC.

This clonotype appeared many times. The chain carries TRBV6-5 and TRBJ1-5, with D perhaps matching TRBD1 (5 bases). Trimming took 2 bases from V and 1 from J, leaving 12 bases between them. The CDR3 has 16 amino acids. Germline lookup yields CDR1 MNHEY and CDR2 SVGAGI. The CDR3 is CASSYRGGTSNQPQHF. CDR3 in DNA: TGTGCCAGCAGTTACCGGGGGGGGACGAGCAATCAGCCCCAGCATTTT.

At least ten counts were recorded for this clonotype. The CDR3 region is CASSRDPGSQETQYF. CDR3 in DNA: TGCGCCAGCAGTCGCGACCCGGGATCACAAGAGACCCAGTACTTC. V gene TRBV10-2 combines with J gene TRBJ2-5; D perhaps matches TRBD2 (5 bases). This CDR3 is 15 amino acids long. V was cut by 5 bases and J by 2 bases, with 15 bases left in between. Per the germline V gene, CDR1 is WSHSY and CDR2 is SAAADI.

The chain combines TRBV3-1 with TRBJ2-7, with D perhaps TRBD2 (5 bases). CDR1 and CDR2 (germline): LGHDT, YNNKEL (reference sequence). The germline V and J ends were trimmed by 0 bases and 12 bases, with 15 bases remaining between them. The CDR3 is made up of 13 amino acids. The CDR3 sequence is CASSQDMRAWRYF. The CDR3 bases are TGTGCCAGCAGCCAAGATATGAGGGCATGGCGGTACTTC.

Many counts were recorded for this clonotype. The gene calls are TRBV29-1 and TRBJ2-3; 7 bases fit TRBD2. Germline assignment: CDR1 SQVTM and CDR2 ANQGSEA. With 2 bases clipped from V and 0 bases from J, the junction kept 5 bases outside the gene matches. CDR3 length equals 15 residues. Here the CDR3 DNA reads TGCAGCGTTGAACCTAGCGGAACTAGCACAGATACGCAGTATTTT. This translates into CSVEPSGTSTDTQYF.

This rearrangement joins TRBV11-2 to TRBJ2-2; D remains ambiguous. With 5 bases removed from V and 6 bases from J, the gap between germline ends came to 19 bases. Germline values: CDR1 SGHAT, CDR2 FQNNGV. The CDR3 covers 16 residues. CDR3 sequence reads: CASSQDSQAVAGELFF. CDR3 coding DNA: TGTGCCAGCAGCCAAGATTCCCAGGCGGTGGCCGGGGAGCTGTTTTTT.

V is TRBV28 and J is TRBJ1-3, with D possibly TRBD1 on 5 matching bases. The germline gives CDR1 MDHEN, CDR2 SYDVKM. Deletions cut 4 bases from V and 4 bases from J, with 11 bases between. The CDR3 length is 14 residues. This CDR3 reads CASSSRVLGNTIYF. The CDR3 DNA reads as TGTGCCAGCAGTTCCAGGGTTTTGGGAAACACCATATATTTT. The full variable domain, its missing parts supplied by reference TRBV28 and TRBJ1-3, is DVKVTQSSRYLVKRTGEKVFLECVQDMDHENMFWYRQDPGLGLRLIYFSYDVKMKEKGDIPEGYSVSREKKERFSLILESASTNQTSMYLCASSSRVLGNTIYFGEGSWLTVV.

Many counts were recorded for this clonotype. The CDR3 spells CASSDGGLAGGKSYNEQFF. The CDR3 bases are TGTGCCAGCAGTGATGGGGGGCTAGCGGGAGGAAAGTCCTACAATGAGCAGTTCTTC. The V gene is TRBV2, the J gene TRBJ2-1, with 11 bases that match TRBD2. The V segment lost 3 bases and the J segment 1 base; nucleotides outside the gene matches: 11. The germline gives CDR1 SNHLY, CDR2 FYNNEI. CDR3 length: 19 residues.

This clonotype was seen repeatedly, ten times or more. This sequence joins TRBV7-8 and TRBJ1-1; D gene ambiguous. The length of the CDR3 is 15 residues. Trimming cost V 4 bases and J 0 bases, with 12 bases left between them. Looked up from germline, CDR1 is SGHVS and CDR2 is FQNEAQ. The CDR3 DNA reads as TGTGCCAGCAGCTCCCAACCGTTGGTGAACACTGAAGCTTTCTTT. The encoded protein is CASSSQPLVNTEAFF.

This clonotype was found many times. The rearrangement links TRBV11-1 to TRBJ2-1; D gene ambiguous. The V gene lost 5 bases and the J gene lost 6 bases, with 11 bases spanning the gap. Germline assignment: CDR1 SGHAT and CDR2 FQDESV (reference sequence). CDR3 length equals 13 residues. CDR3 loop: CASSVDWGNEQFF. Here the CDR3 DNA reads TGTGCCAGCAGCGTAGACTGGGGCAATGAGCAGTTCTTC.

This clonotype was counted a few times. The chain links TRBV9 to TRBJ1-1, with D unresolved. The CDR3 has 13 amino acids. Trimming pared 0 bases from V and 3 bases from J, leaving 6 bases between. Germline lookup yields CDR1 SGDLS and CDR2 YYNGEE. The CDR3 bases are TGTGCCAGCAGCGTAGAGGTTGACACTGAAGCTTTCTTT. Amino acid sequence: CASSVEVDTEAFF. Based on the CDR3 plus reference TRBV9 and TRBJ1-1, the full variable domain is DSGVTQTPKHLITATGQRVTLRCSPRSGDLSVYWYQQSLDQGLQFLIQYYNGEERAKGNILERFSAQQFPDLHSELNLSSLELGDSALYFCASSVEVDTEAFFGQGTRLTVV.

This clonotype has at least ten counts. CDR3 nucleotides: TGTGCCAGCAGTTACGGACCAGGGGCTGGAAACACCATATATTTT. This gives the protein CASSYGPGAGNTIYF. The chain couples TRBV6-5 to TRBJ1-3; a weak D match, TRBD1 (6 bases). The CDR3 is 15 residues long. V was shortened by 2 bases and J by 2 bases, with 10 bases between the two germline ends. In germline, CDR1 is MNHEY, CDR2 SVGAGI.

The table lists this clonotype with many counts. This sequence joins TRBV2 and TRBJ2-4; TRBD1 matches at 8 bases. Germline-derived CDR1 and CDR2 are SNHLY and FYNNEI. With 6 bases clipped from V and 7 bases from J, the junction kept 5 bases outside the gene matches. This CDR3 has 13 residues. CDR3 in DNA: TGTGCCAGCAGCTCGACAGGGGTGAACATTCAGTACTTC. It codes for CASSSTGVNIQYF. The whole variable domain, remainder taken from reference TRBV2 and TRBJ2-4, is EPEVTQTPSHQVTQMGQEVILRCVPISNHLYFYWYRQILGQKVEFLVSFYNNEISEKSEIFDDQFSVERPDGSNFTLKIRSTKLEDSAMYFCASSSTGVNIQYFGAGTRLSVL.

The gene calls are TRBV5-1 and TRBJ2-1, with 10 bases fitting TRBD2. Germline CDR1 is SGHRS and CDR2 is YFSETQ. V gave up 4 bases and J gave up 7 bases; unmatched junction bases: 8. CDR3 length: 15 residues. The CDR3 sequence is CASSLSGRAINEQFF. The CDR3 region has the DNA TGCGCCAGCAGCCTCAGCGGGAGGGCCATAAATGAGCAGTTCTTC.

Worth noting for this clonotype: The junction and the germline gene differ at one end; a read error may be behind it. V usage is TRBV20-1 and J usage is TRBJ1-6; D unresolved. CDR3 length: 18 residues. CDR1 is DFQATT and CDR2 is SNEGSKA in the germline V gene (reference sequence). The DNA of the CDR3 is TGCAGTGCTAGGGAGGCTAGAGGGCTCAGCCTTTGGGATTCACCCATCCACTTT. Translating it yields CSAREARGLSLWDSPIHF.

This rearrangement joins TRBV28 to TRBJ2-2, with 9 bases that match TRBD2. The germline V gene encodes CDR1 MDHEN and CDR2 SYDVKM. V was pared by 2 bases and J by 7 bases, with 5 bases of the junction left unmatched. The CDR3 spans 15 residues. The CDR3 loop reads CASSLRRGGLGELFF. The CDR3 DNA sequence: TGTGCCAGCAGTTTAAGGCGGGGGGGCCTCGGGGAGCTGTTTTTT.

This clonotype was observed a handful of times. The chain combines TRBV5-5 with TRBJ1-5; D might be TRBD1 (6 bases). Trimming removed 2 bases from V and 3 bases from J, with 12 bases in between. CDR1 is SGHKS, CDR2 YYEKEE, per germline (reference sequence). This CDR3 is built from 15 residues. CDR3 residues: CASSFLQGNNQPQHF. The CDR3, as DNA: TGTGCCAGCAGCTTTTTACAGGGTAACAATCAGCCCCAGCATTTT.

The chain couples TRBV27 to TRBJ2-3; no clear D gene. The CDR3 has 16 residues. CDR1 is MNHEY and CDR2 is SMNVEV in the germline V gene (reference sequence). The ends were cut back, 5 bases at V and 1 base at J, with 16 bases in the middle. The CDR3 reads CASSHPGWVGTDTQYF. The CDR3 nucleotides read TGTGCCAGCAGTCATCCGGGTTGGGTGGGCACAGATACGCAGTATTTT.

This clonotype was detected ten times or more. The CDR3 spells CASSEEGDNTEAFF. In nucleotides, the CDR3 is TGTGCCAGCAGTGAAGAGGGCGATAACACTGAAGCTTTCTTT. The rearrangement links TRBV2 to TRBJ1-1; no reliable D call. CDR1 and CDR2 from the germline V gene are SNHLY and FYNNEI. Trimming cost V 1 base and J 2 bases, with 8 bases left between them. The CDR3 has 14 residues. The whole variable domain, remainder taken from reference TRBV2 and TRBJ1-1, is EPEVTQTPSHQVTQMGQEVILRCVPISNHLYFYWYRQILGQKVEFLVSFYNNEISEKSEIFDDQFSVERPDGSNFTLKIRSTKLEDSAMYFCASSEEGDNTEAFFGQGTRLTVV.

This clonotype was seen repeatedly, ten times or more. V is TRBV12-3 or TRBV12-4 and J is TRBJ2-2; D may be TRBD1 or TRBD2 (6 bases each). V was clipped by 3 bases and J by 6 bases, with 8 bases between them. The length of the CDR3 is 13 residues. The CDR3, as DNA: TGTGCCAGCAGTTTGGGGGGCCCCGGGGAGCTGTTTTTT. This gives the protein CASSLGGPGELFF.

In this sample, this clonotype turned up many times. The chain links TRBV28 to TRBJ1-1; D is ambiguous. Germline CDR1 and CDR2: MDHEN and SYDVKM. Trimming took off 3 bases at V and 5 bases at J, with 13 bases between the two ends. The CDR3 extends over 14 amino acids. CDR3 DNA sequence: TGTGCCAGCAGTTTCCGAGGAGTTGAGACTGAAGCTTTCTTT. Amino acid sequence: CASSFRGVETEAFF.